This is a list of T cell receptor beta chains from one sample in a study of CXCR3-negative and CXCR3-positive naive CD8 T cells. TCRdb re-called the 5' RACE reads and catalogs CDR3 proteins one per entry, DNA excluded. The sample table includes approximately 100,000 distinct CDR3 sequences. The specimen sequenced was naive CXCR3+ CD8+ T cells from blood. Receptors were obtained from a human donor in good health. Some clones in this sample may be carry-over from other donors' samples. CDR3s include the opening cysteine and the closing phenylalanine or tryptophan. Each record gives: CDR3 length, J gene, V gene, CDR3 protein.

cdr3_length: 15
j_call: TRBJ2-7
v_call: TRBV28
cdr3_aa: CASSIRTSGSYEQYF

cdr3_length: 14
j_call: TRBJ2-1
v_call: TRBV28
cdr3_aa: CASSPGTVYNEQFF

cdr3_length: 12
j_call: TRBJ2-1
v_call: TRBV7-2
cdr3_aa: CASSSTRDEQFF

cdr3_length: 15
j_call: TRBJ1-2
v_call: TRBV4-1
cdr3_aa: CASSQRDSVDYGYTF

cdr3_length: 14
j_call: TRBJ2-1
v_call: TRBV4-2
cdr3_aa: CASSQLTGIDEQFF

cdr3_length: 16
j_call: TRBJ2-5
v_call: TRBV4-1
cdr3_aa: CASSQDPRGAQETQYF

cdr3_length: 18
j_call: TRBJ2-2
v_call: TRBV5-1
cdr3_aa: CASRDTGQGMLNTGELFF

cdr3_length: 15
j_call: TRBJ1-1
v_call: TRBV7-9
cdr3_aa: CASSLMEGVGTEAFF

cdr3_length: 13
j_call: TRBJ1-5
v_call: TRBV27
cdr3_aa: CASTSASNQPQHF

cdr3_length: 13
j_call: TRBJ1-2
v_call: TRBV12-3/TRBV12-4
cdr3_aa: CASSPTGDMGYTF

cdr3_length: 13
j_call: TRBJ1-2
v_call: TRBV29-1
cdr3_aa: CSVWGEGRYGYTF

cdr3_length: 15
j_call: TRBJ2-3
v_call: TRBV7-9
cdr3_aa: CASSSRGSSTDTQYF

cdr3_length: 13
j_call: TRBJ1-3
v_call: TRBV12-3/TRBV12-4
cdr3_aa: CASSLGTGNTIYF

cdr3_length: 14
j_call: TRBJ2-1
v_call: TRBV20-1
cdr3_aa: CSAQDISSYNEQFF

cdr3_length: 13
j_call: TRBJ2-5
v_call: TRBV25-1
cdr3_aa: CASKTPAFETQYF

cdr3_length: 17
j_call: TRBJ2-3
v_call: TRBV29-1
cdr3_aa: CSVEDRLAGGSTDTQYF

cdr3_length: 13
j_call: TRBJ2-5
v_call: TRBV12-3/TRBV12-4
cdr3_aa: CASRTSGEETQYF

cdr3_length: 13
j_call: TRBJ1-2
v_call: TRBV24-1
cdr3_aa: CATSEGYNYGYTF

cdr3_length: 17
j_call: TRBJ2-7
v_call: TRBV28
cdr3_aa: CASSLISLAGAPYEQYF

cdr3_length: 16
j_call: TRBJ2-7
v_call: TRBV14
cdr3_aa: CASSPHPLAGAGEQYF

cdr3_length: 14
j_call: TRBJ1-1
v_call: TRBV9
cdr3_aa: CASSVSGRNTEAFF

cdr3_length: 13
j_call: TRBJ2-7
v_call: TRBV27
cdr3_aa: CASSLGHRYEQYF

cdr3_length: 13
j_call: TRBJ2-3
v_call: TRBV29-1
cdr3_aa: CSESGNLTDTQYF

cdr3_length: 12
j_call: TRBJ2-7
v_call: TRBV5-1
cdr3_aa: CASRQGQDEQYF

cdr3_length: 11
j_call: TRBJ2-6
v_call: TRBV12-3/TRBV12-4
cdr3_aa: CASRGANVLTF

cdr3_length: 13
j_call: TRBJ1-2
v_call: TRBV27
cdr3_aa: CASSLKGGYGYTF

cdr3_length: 16
j_call: TRBJ2-2
v_call: TRBV7-9
cdr3_aa: CASSPPAGGNTGELFF

cdr3_length: 13
j_call: TRBJ1-3
v_call: TRBV13
cdr3_aa: CASSSDRGNTIYF

cdr3_length: 15
j_call: TRBJ1-2
v_call: TRBV29-1
cdr3_aa: CSVDGGARANYGYTF

cdr3_length: 18
j_call: TRBJ2-7
v_call: TRBV14
cdr3_aa: CASSQENSRSLGSYEQYF

cdr3_length: 18
j_call: TRBJ2-7
v_call: TRBV4-1
cdr3_aa: CASSQGPNPGTPSYEQYF

cdr3_length: 12
j_call: TRBJ2-7
v_call: TRBV5-4
cdr3_aa: CASSFLPGDPYF

cdr3_length: 15
j_call: TRBJ2-5
v_call: TRBV7-9
cdr3_aa: CASSSTALLQETQYF

cdr3_length: 17
j_call: TRBJ2-1
v_call: TRBV5-1
cdr3_aa: CASSRDTSGFDYNEQFF

cdr3_length: 15
j_call: TRBJ2-5
v_call: TRBV6-5
cdr3_aa: CASSYLGGAKETQYF

cdr3_length: 14
j_call: TRBJ1-5
v_call: TRBV19
cdr3_aa: CASSITQSNQPQHF

cdr3_length: 14
j_call: TRBJ2-1
v_call: TRBV7-9
cdr3_aa: CASSLGGTHNEQFF

cdr3_length: 15
j_call: TRBJ2-7
v_call: TRBV5-6
cdr3_aa: CASSLGAGGVDEQYF

cdr3_length: 12
j_call: TRBJ2-7
v_call: TRBV29-1
cdr3_aa: CSVASDLIEQYF

cdr3_length: 14
j_call: TRBJ2-7
v_call: TRBV7-6
cdr3_aa: CASSLARQGYEQYF